This TCR beta chain was observed in a study of blood T cell repertoires in COVID-19. Profiling relied on immunoSEQ multiplex PCR, and the TCRdb table lists in-frame clones only, not all of them. The sample consists of almost 55,000 clones, 80% to 90% of them appearing once. Per germline, CDR1 MDHEN and CDR2 SYDVKM. V was pared by 5 bases and J by 11 bases, with 11 bases of the junction left unmatched. CDR3 length: 15 residues. The gene calls are TRBV28 and TRBJ1-6; the match to TRBD1 covers 8 bases. The sequenced sample consisted of peripheral blood. This TCR was sampled from a middle-aged man with acute or convalescent COVID-19. The CDR3 here is CASSKRTGKGAPLHF. The CDR3 coding sequence is TGTGCCAGCAGTAAAAGGACAGGGAAGGGCGCACCCCTCCACTTT.